This T cell receptor (beta chain) was identified in a study of beta chain features in type 1 diabetes. Points from the study as a whole: VDJ junctions sequenced from type 1 diabetes patients showed fewer insertions and more deletions. Whether TCRB rearrangement is influenced by HLA type went unresolved here. A PCR bias possibly favoring shorter templates would apply equally to patients and controls.

Reverse transcribing all isolated RNA meant expressed TCRB transcripts were sequenced. The table came from immunoSEQ multiplex PCR; TCRdb's copy has only in-frame clones and leaves some out. This table has 120,000 to 150,000 clones, about 10% appearing once. The germline CDR1 and CDR2 sequences are LNHDA and SQIVND (reference sequence). V gave up 3 bases and J gave up 5 bases; unmatched junction bases: 4. The CDR3 length is 15 residues. To note about this clone: No antigen is known for it.

Without exception, sorted populations had purity beyond 95%. The sequencing sample was made of naive CD4+ T cells from blood. The TCR comes from a man between 18 and 35 years old in good health. J is TRBJ1-5 and V is TRBV19, with 10 nucleotides matching TRBD1. CDR3 coding DNA: TGTGCCAGTAGTATCCGGGACAGGGGTTATCAGCCCCAGCATTTT. Translation: CASSIRDRGYQPQHF.